This is a list of T cell receptor beta chains from one sample in a study of vaccination and CD4 T cells after COVID-19. Their recognized antigens are unknown. TCRdb re-called the PCR reads through MiXCR, storing one row per CDR3 protein. This sample has around 23,000 distinct CDR3 sequences; 30% to 35% occur once, and the top ten carry approximately 10%. Here the sequenced sample was CD4+ T cells from blood, cultured in vitro, taken about 7 months after SARS-CoV-2 vaccination. The receptor source for this set is a human donor who had recovered from COVID-19. The CDR3 runs from the conserved cysteine through the conserved F or W. Each record gives: D gene, J gene, V gene, clone size, CDR3 protein, CDR3 DNA. D genes are given only for firm matches. A row's size may be missing; if present it is once, few, many or a size class.

D: TRBD2; J: TRBJ2-3; V: TRBV19; size: -; CDR3: CASSHSGGPTDTQYF; DNA: TGTGCCAGTAGTCATAGCGGGGGGCCCACAGATACGCAGTATTTT
D: -; J: TRBJ2-7; V: TRBV7-2; size: few; CDR3: CASSFRVGWEQYF; DNA: TGTGCCAGCAGCTTCAGGGTCGGTTGGGAGCAGTACTTC
D: -; J: TRBJ2-5; V: TRBV7-9; size: -; CDR3: CASSLQGGDQETQYF; DNA: TGTGCCAGCAGCTTACAGGGTGGGGACCAAGAGACCCAGTACTTC
D: -; J: TRBJ2-7; V: TRBV20-1; size: few; CDR3: CSASWSASSYEQYF; DNA: TGCAGTGCTAGTTGGTCGGCGAGCTCCTACGAGCAGTACTTC
D: TRBD1; J: TRBJ2-1; V: TRBV20-1; size: -; CDR3: CSAANFQPGQGAYNEQFF; DNA: TGCAGTGCTGCCAACTTCCAACCGGGACAGGGCGCCTACAATGAGCAGTTCTTC
D: TRBD2; J: TRBJ2-5; V: TRBV20-1; size: few; CDR3: CSAPSRTSGGQETQYF; DNA: TGCAGTGCCCCTTCCCGGACTAGCGGGGGGCAAGAGACCCAGTACTTC
D: -; J: TRBJ2-5; V: TRBV7-2; size: few; CDR3: CASSLGTVQETQYF; DNA: TGTGCCAGCAGCCTCGGGACCGTACAAGAGACCCAGTACTTC
D: -; J: TRBJ2-1; V: TRBV7-2; size: -; CDR3: CASSQNAVAEQFF; DNA: TGTGCCAGCAGCCAGAACGCGGTAGCTGAGCAGTTCTTC
D: TRBD2; J: TRBJ2-1; V: TRBV7-3; size: -; CDR3: CASSTRTSGSEVEQFF; DNA: TGTGCCAGCAGCACCAGGACTAGCGGGAGCGAGGTTGAGCAGTTCTTC
D: -; J: TRBJ1-5; V: TRBV10-2; size: -; CDR3: CASSDRSRNQPQHF; DNA: TGCGCCAGCAGTGATAGGAGCCGCAATCAGCCCCAGCATTTT
D: -; J: TRBJ2-7; V: TRBV6-1; size: -; CDR3: CASSRGIFEQYF; DNA: TGTGCCAGCAGCCGAGGAATTTTCGAGCAGTACTTC
D: TRBD2; J: TRBJ2-1; V: TRBV20-1; size: -; CDR3: CSASRGGLANNEQFF; DNA: TGCAGTGCTAGTCGAGGCGGACTAGCGAACAATGAGCAGTTCTTC
D: -; J: TRBJ2-7; V: TRBV6-1; size: -; CDR3: CASRNLQGHSYEQYF; DNA: TGTGCCAGCAGAAATCTACAGGGCCACTCCTACGAGCAGTACTTC
D: TRBD2; J: TRBJ2-4; V: TRBV6-1; size: few; CDR3: CASREGEGIQYF; DNA: TGTGCCAGCCGAGAAGGGGAGGGCATTCAGTACTTC
D: -; J: TRBJ2-6; V: TRBV7-2; size: medium-sized; CDR3: CASSLRVLSGANVLTF; DNA: TGTGCCAGCAGCTTGAGGGTTCTCTCTGGGGCCAACGTCCTGACTTTC
D: -; J: TRBJ2-7; V: TRBV29-1; size: few; CDR3: CSVRGGFTYEQYF; DNA: TGCAGCGTCCGGGGCGGATTTACCTACGAGCAGTACTTC
D: -; J: TRBJ1-2; V: TRBV6-1; size: -; CDR3: CASSVSLAAYGYTF; DNA: TGTGCCAGCAGTGTTTCGTTGGCAGCCTATGGCTACACCTTC
D: TRBD1; J: TRBJ1-2; V: TRBV20-1; size: few; CDR3: CSAGRQGNYGYTF; DNA: TGCAGTGCTGGACGACAGGGCAACTATGGCTACACCTTC
D: TRBD1; J: TRBJ1-2; V: TRBV29-1; size: few; CDR3: CSALTGTGYGYTF; DNA: TGCAGCGCTTTGACAGGGACCGGCTATGGCTACACCTTC
D: -; J: TRBJ2-7; V: TRBV21-1; size: few; CDR3: CASSRNTGEAPYEQYF; DNA: TGTGCCAGCAGCAGAAATACAGGGGAGGCTCCCTACGAGCAGTACTTC
D: -; J: TRBJ1-3; V: TRBV6-2/TRBV6-3; size: -; CDR3: CASSNTRLGNTIYF; DNA: TGTGCCAGCAGCAACACCCGCTTGGGAAACACCATATATTTT
D: -; J: TRBJ2-1; V: TRBV6-2/TRBV6-3; size: -; CDR3: CASSLRTDEWWQFF; DNA: TGTGCCAGCAGTTTGAGGACAGACGAATGGTGGCAGTTCTTC
D: -; J: TRBJ1-2; V: TRBV7-2; size: -; CDR3: CASSRTALNYGYTF; DNA: TGTGCCAGCAGCAGGACAGCGCTCAACTATGGCTACACCTTC
D: TRBD2; J: TRBJ2-1; V: TRBV24-1; size: -; CDR3: CATSDSLAGAYNEQFF; DNA: TGTGCCACCAGTGATTCTTTGGCGGGAGCCTACAATGAGCAGTTCTTC
D: -; J: TRBJ2-1; V: TRBV5-5; size: -; CDR3: CASSFRNNEQFF; DNA: TGTGCCAGCAGCTTCCGCAACAATGAGCAGTTCTTC
D: TRBD1; J: TRBJ1-5; V: TRBV6-5; size: few; CDR3: CASSYGDRESQPQHF; DNA: TGTGCCAGCAGTTACGGGGACAGGGAGAGTCAGCCCCAGCATTTT
D: TRBD2; J: TRBJ2-1; V: TRBV20-1; size: few; CDR3: CSASRPGTSGRDEQFF; DNA: TGCAGTGCTAGCCGCCCCGGGACTAGCGGGAGGGATGAGCAGTTCTTC
D: -; J: TRBJ1-5; V: TRBV12-3/TRBV12-4; size: -; CDR3: CASSLDRVSNQPQHF; DNA: TGTGCCAGCAGTTTAGACAGGGTGAGCAATCAGCCCCAGCATTTT
D: -; J: TRBJ2-3; V: TRBV10-1; size: -; CDR3: CASSKTSSPDTQYF; DNA: TGCGCCAGCAGTAAGACTAGTTCCCCAGATACGCAGTATTTT
D: -; J: TRBJ1-6; V: TRBV27; size: few; CDR3: CATRGAVNSPLHF; DNA: TGTGCCACGAGGGGGGCAGTTAATTCACCCCTCCACTTT
D: -; J: TRBJ2-7; V: TRBV18; size: -; CDR3: CASSQMYEQYF; DNA: TGTGCCAGCTCCCAAATGTACGAGCAGTACTTC
D: TRBD2; J: TRBJ2-5; V: TRBV20-1; size: many; CDR3: CSATGLAGKETQYF; DNA: TGCAGTGCTACGGGACTAGCGGGAAAAGAGACCCAGTACTTC
D: TRBD2; J: TRBJ2-5; V: TRBV20-1; size: medium-sized; CDR3: CSAPAGGPGETQYF; DNA: TGCAGTGCTCCTGCGGGAGGCCCCGGGGAGACCCAGTACTTC
D: TRBD2; J: TRBJ2-3; V: TRBV7-6; size: large; CDR3: CASSLASGVVDTQYF; DNA: TGTGCCAGCAGCTTAGCTAGCGGGGTGGTAGATACGCAGTATTTT
D: -; J: TRBJ2-7; V: TRBV6-2/TRBV6-3; size: -; CDR3: CASSSGFWPSVYEQYF; DNA: TGTGCCAGCAGTTCGGGGTTTTGGCCGTCAGTTTACGAGCAGTACTTC
D: -; J: TRBJ2-5; V: TRBV6-5; size: few; CDR3: CASSYSMTDQETQYF; DNA: TGTGCCAGCAGTTACTCGATGACAGATCAAGAGACCCAGTACTTC
D: -; J: TRBJ1-6; V: TRBV19; size: -; CDR3: CASSIRQALTYNSPLHF; DNA: TGTGCCAGTAGTATTCGCCAGGCCTTAACCTATAATTCACCCCTCCACTTT
D: TRBD2; J: TRBJ2-5; V: TRBV7-9; size: few; CDR3: CASSFNLAGQETQYF; DNA: TGTGCCAGCAGCTTCAATTTAGCGGGCCAAGAGACCCAGTACTTC
D: TRBD1; J: TRBJ2-7; V: TRBV20-1; size: -; CDR3: CSARDRTGWSYEQYF; DNA: TGCAGTGCTAGAGATCGGACAGGGTGGTCCTACGAGCAGTACTTC
D: -; J: TRBJ1-6; V: TRBV6-1; size: -; CDR3: CASRNESPPRAYNSPLHF; DNA: TGTGCCAGCAGGAACGAGTCTCCACCTCGGGCCTATAATTCACCCCTCCACTTT
D: TRBD2; J: TRBJ2-2; V: TRBV6-5; size: once; CDR3: CASTYSGGKKAGELFF; DNA: TGTGCCAGCACCTACTCCGGGGGGAAAAAGGCCGGGGAGCTGTTTTTT
D: -; J: TRBJ1-1; V: TRBV10-3; size: few; CDR3: CAISDLGTLNTEAFF; DNA: TGTGCCATCAGTGACCTTGGGACACTGAACACTGAAGCTTTCTTT
D: -; J: TRBJ2-7; V: TRBV15; size: few; CDR3: CATSRDKGTGYEQYF; DNA: TGTGCCACCAGCAGAGATAAAGGGACTGGCTACGAGCAGTACTTC
D: -; J: TRBJ2-3; V: TRBV7-9; size: few; CDR3: CASSQTERRTDTQYF; DNA: TGTGCCAGCAGCCAAACGGAACGTCGCACAGATACGCAGTATTTT